This note documents a single TCR beta chain sequence. This specimen comes from a study of blood T cell repertoires in COVID-19. Study-wide context: From the United States, Italy and Spain came samples of acute and convalescent COVID-19. T cells, B-cell-depleted T cells, or PBMCs supplied cDNA or gDNA.

One Seattle source followed patients from active infection through their disease course. Original methodology: Scientists estimated how many nucleated cells there were by amplifying reference gene primers. Sequencing used immunoSEQ multiplex PCR; TCRdb keeps in-frame clones, though not all of them. V and J calls and clone size are those listed in that table; D and trimming were worked out from the DNA. This sample carries 330,000 or so clones, roughly 89% of them seen once, and the ten largest clones take 3.9%. Per the germline V gene, CDR1 is SGHRS and CDR2 is YFSETQ. Trimming removed 4 bases from V and 8 bases from J, with 10 bases in between. This CDR3 region has 12 residues.

This chain links TRBV5-1 with TRBJ2-1; the D gene is possibly TRBD1 (6 bases). The TCR comes from a woman aged 60-70 years with COVID-19, enrolled during active disease. Input material: peripheral blood. CDR3 nucleotides: TGCGCCAGCAGCCAACAGGGCGATGAGCAGTTCTTC. Translation gives CASSQQGDEQFF. The complete variable domain, with remaining parts taken from reference TRBV5-1 and TRBJ2-1, reads KAGVTQTPRYLIKTRGQQVTLSCSPISGHRSVSWYQQTPGQGLQFLFEYFSETQRNKGNFPGRFSGRQFSNSRSEMNVSTLELGDSALYLCASSQQGDEQFFGPGTRLTVL.